The clone carrying this TCR beta chain was seen a handful of times. Its antigen remains unidentified. The sample originates from a study of T cell responses to AZD1222 COVID-19 vaccine. Overall study findings and caveats: White British people made up most donors, females outnumbered males, and clonal diversity was possibly underestimated.

The repertoire was sequenced with immunoSEQ multiplex PCR; TCRdb's copy has only in-frame clones and lacks some. Of 180,000 or so clones in the sample, 90% to 95% were seen once. The length of the CDR3 is 12 residues. The V end was cut by 6 bases, the J end by 0 bases, with 5 bases between. CDR1 is MNHEY and CDR2 is SVGAGI in the germline V gene. This clonotype was obtained from an adult in good health. The V and J genes are TRBV6-5 and TRBJ1-1, with TRBD1 as a possible D gene (5 bases). The material sequenced was peripheral blood, taken on day 0 of AZD1222 vaccination. CDR3 region: CASRTVNTEAFF. The CDR3 DNA is TGTGCCAGCAGGACAGTGAACACTGAAGCTTTCTTT.